The present entry profiles one T cell receptor beta chain with its context. The antigen this receptor binds is unknown. No clone much larger than this one lies a single base away; base qualities are absent. The data were taken from a study of cytomegalovirus exposure and HLA in healthy donors (dated by TCRdb to the late 2010s). In the study overall: An earlier analysis of approximately 640 of the donors reported approximately 270 Gb of sequence data and 117 million unique TCR beta sequences from 150 million to 200 million T cells. Roughly 300 gigabases of sequencing data and 70 million to 85 million unique TCR sequences were included in an early release covering roughly 600 HLA-typed donors. Of the approximately 400 genotyped donors, around 81% fell in the genetic ancestry cluster associated with self-reported Caucasian donors. The study aimed to test whether signatures of past pathogen exposure could be identified by cataloging public T cell receptors. The study used immunosequencing to profile the T cell repertoires of several hundred subjects and linked those repertoires to cytomegalovirus serostatus. A separate validation cohort of roughly 130 different subjects was used in addition to the 666-subject first cohort. To predict cytomegalovirus infection status, the study combined high-throughput TCR immunosequencing, statistical association of individual TCRs with disease status, and machine learning. To study patterns of TCR occurrence, a later analysis re-analyzed previously published TCR beta repertoires from several hundred donors and added high-resolution HLA genotyping. The later analysis used no new phenotypic data to find candidate immune exposures, relying instead on TCR beta sequences and their occurrence across donors. In an earlier analysis of a few hundred of the donors, high-throughput TCR beta sequencing was used to judge whether each TCR beta V gene segment behaved as functional or pseudogenic. Donor age, sex, ethnicity and CMV serostatus were collected together with the repertoire data. A later genetic analysis took genome-wide SNP genotypes for about 65% of the roughly 670 donors and used that subset as a discovery cohort. All discovery cohort repertoires had been generated using a single sequencing platform. HLA typing covered class I and class II loci at four-digit resolution. Typing coverage differed by locus: A, B, C, DRB1 and DQB1 were typed in roughly 620-630 donors, DQA1 in 500 to 550, DPA1 in roughly 590, and DPB1 in 450 to 480. A few DR-DQ haplotypes were handled as single units for association and clustering because linkage in the cohort was strong. Across some 400 genotyped donors of the cohort, an average of roughly 230,000 unique TCR beta nucleotide sequences per donor were sequenced, and 15% to 20% of those sequences were non-productive. General findings and caveats noted by the study authors: In an earlier analysis of some 550 of the donors, most TCR beta V segments were observed in productive rearrangements about 87% or about 30% of the time, broadly matching IMGT annotations. The study listed 164 TCR beta chains as associated with cytomegalovirus. Correlated functional status among segregating V segments might reflect linkage disequilibrium, but an unknown experimental factor could not be ruled out. Approximately 18 rarely observed V segments, including chromosome 9 orphons, were excluded from the earlier analysis of about 600 of the donors because counts were too low. In a later analysis, HLA-associated TCR beta chains showed more clonal expansion and lower generation probabilities than non-associated chains that were equally common. In a later analysis, about 17,000 TCR beta sequences were associated with specific HLA alleles at a false discovery rate of 0.05. When HLA alleles, especially DR and DQ, strongly co-occurred, TCR associations were difficult to assign to individual alleles. Most TCR sequences were seen in very few donors, while some public TCRs were found in many individuals. The authors suggested that the approach could potentially be extended to other disease states and immunological phenotypes. In this cohort, only TCR beta chains were sequenced, and detectable features were limited by the absence of alpha or paired-chain data. In vitro tests confirmed that three of the cytomegalovirus-associated TCR beta chains recognize cytomegalovirus antigens. According to a later genetic analysis, donors in an Asian-associated ancestry cluster had fewer N-insertions in productive TCRs than the approximately 700-donor mean. Because HLA typing was missing for some donors at each locus, association tests included only the typed subset. Cytomegalovirus status was reported to be diagnosed by the classifier with high specificity and sensitivity in both the original and validation cohorts. Most CMV-associated TCR beta chains appeared to be HLA-restricted in a later analysis, and the HLA associations seemed to be driven largely by CMV exposure. Immune exposure information for the cohort was limited to CMV serostatus. A cluster of highly shared sequence variants was judged likely to be a technical artifact of the sequencing pipeline. According to a later analysis, TCR association rates differed among HLA loci, with DRB1 alleles showing the most associated TCRs and HLA-C alleles showing the fewest. V-gene and J-gene trimming of TCR beta chains was associated with a missense DCLRE1C variant in a later genetic analysis, and the association was replicated in an independent cohort. Because the 87-base-pair reads could not distinguish some IMGT-functional V segments, including TRBV6-2 and TRBV6-3, those segments were excluded. A further reported finding was that TCR beta sequences accurately predicted the HLA-A and HLA-B alleles for most subjects in the first cohort. Sequencing depth was assumed to be roughly uniform across donors in the presence/absence analyses, though that assumption may not hold. According to a later analysis, parvovirus B19, influenza, CMV and Epstein-Barr virus appeared linked to several top co-occurrence clusters.

Libraries came from the immunoSEQ multiplex PCR assay. For the multiplex PCR, a mixture combining 60 forward primers for TCR Vbeta segments and 13 reverse primers for TCR Jbeta segments was used. The CDR3 region of rearranged TCR beta genes was amplified from genomic DNA with a multiplex PCR assay. The Illumina HiSeq System was used to sequence the amplified TCR beta libraries as 87-base-pair reads. Regarding the original processing steps: A later analysis counted about 80 million unique TCR beta chains across the 666 repertoires, and roughly 11 million of these chains were shared by at least two donors. Raw reads were error-corrected and collapsed into unique sequences by a nearest-neighbor algorithm in which closely related sequences were merged to remove PCR and sequencing errors. V, D and J gene segments were assigned by aligning CDR3 sequences to IMGT reference sequences. For a sequence to be retained, a match of at least six nucleotides to both a V gene segment and a J gene segment was required. Rearrangements were classified as productive when the CDR3 lacked stop codons and remained in frame with V and J, and all other rearrangements were classified as non-productive. CDR3 was defined according to IMGT convention as the region running from the second conserved V-encoded cysteine to the conserved J-encoded phenylalanine. In an earlier analysis of more than 550 of the donors, sequences lacking an unambiguous match to a single V gene segment were excluded. In an earlier analysis of 587 of the donors, a V segment was called functional when productive rearrangements were above 56.7%, and segregating when the standard deviation between donors exceeded 5%. A statistical classification framework was built for diagnosing cytomegalovirus status from the catalog of TCR beta chain sequences. V and J gene assignment, in a later analysis, came from comparing TCR nucleotide sequences with IMGT/GENE-DB human TR gene sequences. Using the TCRdist pipeline, a later analysis assigned CDR3 sequences along with most-parsimonious VDJ recombination scenarios. In a later analysis, each TCR beta chain was defined by its CDR3 amino acid sequence together with its V-gene family, and reads without a unique V-gene family were excluded. As a way to deal with suspected cross-contamination and a sequencing artifact, a later analysis dropped 450 to 700 nucleotide sequences that were highly shared and had low generation probability. In a later analysis, a clonal expansion index for each public chain was calculated from normalized within-repertoire ranks of inferred template counts. In a later analysis, generation probabilities were computed using a VDJ recombination model fitted to out-of-frame rearrangements, and the results were checked against IGoR. In a later analysis, TCR-TCR, TCR-HLA and TCR-CMV co-occurrence was scored with hypergeometric tests, and a repertoire-size bias correction was applied to TCR pairs. To estimate false discovery rates, a later analysis permuted the HLA or CMV assignments 20 times. In a later analysis, co-occurring TCRs were grouped using DBSCAN, with TCRdist sequence similarity added in when clustering inside HLA-allele-positive subsets. Repertoires with fewer than 30,000 or more than 120,000 public chains were left out of co-occurrence clustering, as were four to six repertoires with anomalous nucleotide sharing. TCRdb retrieved this table from immuneACCESS and kept in-frame rearrangements only. Not all clones are present; in checked studies, unresolved V genes account for under half, and no reason is known for the remainder. The D gene and trimming were derived from the DNA, and the V and J assignments and clone size from that table. This sample gives 60,000 to 75,000 clones in total; about three quarters of them show up just once. The ten largest clones take up around 10% of the sample.

The cohort consisted of 650 to 850 healthy bone marrow donors. At the time of sampling, all cohort members were nominally healthy, though unrecorded immune exposures were likely present. The donor was CMV seropositive and belonged to the group of around 300 seropositive cohort members. A peripheral blood sample was collected from each donor, and TCR beta sequencing was performed on peripheral blood mononuclear cells. The Qiagen DNeasy Blood Extraction Kit was used to extract genomic DNA from the blood cell samples. According to the germline V gene, CDR1 reads SGHTA and CDR2 reads FQGNSA. V is reduced by 4 bases and J by 11 bases, leaving a spacing of 14 bases between them. The CDR3, cysteine through phenylalanine, is 12 amino acids long. CDR3 DNA only is kept here, 36 bases in frame from base 1.

The source is a woman in her forties in good health and CMV-seropositive. The chain is encoded by TRBV7-2 joined to TRBJ1-1, with an unclear D gene assignment. Sequenced sample: PBMCs. CDR3 reads: CASSSNRVPAFF. DNA sequence: TGTGCCAGCAGCTCAAACCGGGTGCCGGCTTTCTTT.